This T cell receptor (beta chain) originates from a study of blood T cells in healthy people across ages. Primed by a sample-barcoded 5' primer and a J-beta primer mix, a second PCR proceeded for about 6 to 11 cycles. From the 5' RACE reads, TCRdb called clonotypes with MiXCR, one entry per CDR3 protein. The profile covers around 780,000 distinct CDR3 sequences, with roughly 25% appearing a single time and 3% taken by the ten largest. The individuals who served as donors were healthy Caucasians living in Russia, aged about 6 to 100. V shed 2 bases and J shed 2 bases, with 7 bases lying between them. CDR1 and CDR2 from the germline V gene are MNHEY and SVGAGI. The length of the CDR3 is 14 residues. The same data also contributed to another study, on T cells of mothers and their children. That paper notes: Researchers put all of the extracted RNA into cDNA synthesis, using roughly 1.5 ug per 15 ul. Related mother-child pairs showed slightly, non-significantly higher overlap than unrelated pairs.

The sequencing input was blood. This TCR was recovered from a boy aged 10-17 years in good health. The chain employs TRBV6-5 and TRBJ2-4, with D perhaps matching TRBD2 (6 bases). The DNA of the CDR3 is TGTGCCAGCAGTTACGGGGGGACCAAAAACATTCAGTACTTC. Translation: CASSYGGTKNIQYF.